The 31 T cell receptor beta chains below come from one sample, sequenced in a study of blood T cell repertoires in COVID-19. Assay used: immunoSEQ multiplex PCR; TCRdb lists only in-frame clones, some missing. The sample carries 300,000 to 350,000 clones, roughly 88% recorded once. Sequenced sample: peripheral blood. Source of these receptors: a woman in her 30s with COVID-19, enrolled during active disease.

The chain couples TRBV7-9 to TRBJ1-1, with D perhaps TRBD1 (5 bases). The germline V and J ends were trimmed by 4 bases and 6 bases, with 30 bases remaining between them. The CDR3 totals 19 residues. In germline, CDR1 is SEHNR, CDR2 FQNEAQ (reference sequence). The CDR3 DNA is TGTGCCAGCAGCTACGCTACCGACCGGGACTCCCTCGGTCGCGCTGAAGCTTTCTTT. This codes for CASSYATDRDSLGRAEAFF.

The rearrangement joins TRBV7-3 to TRBJ1-6; D not resolved. CDR1 and CDR2 (germline): SGHTA, FQGTGA. Trimming pared 5 bases from V and 3 bases from J, leaving 11 bases between. This CDR3 spans 15 amino acids. The CDR3 DNA sequence: TGTGCCAGCAGCGTCACAGCCAACTATAATTCACCCCTCCACTTT. Its translation is CASSVTANYNSPLHF. Full variable domain (remainder filled in from reference TRBV7-3 and TRBJ1-6): GAGVSQTPSNKVTEKGKYVELRCDPISGHTALYWYRQSLGQGPEFLIYFQGTGAADDSGLPNDRFFAVRPEGSVSTLKIQRTERGDSAVYLCASSVTANYNSPLHFGNGTRLTVT.

The genes are TRBV5-5 and TRBJ2-2; TRBD1 aligns across 7 bases. The germline CDR1 and CDR2 sequences are SGHKS and YYEKEE (reference sequence). Trimming at V came to 4 bases and at J to 0 bases, leaving 3 bases not matched to a gene. CDR3 length: 15 amino acids. The CDR3 loop reads CASSEGTANTGELFF. CDR3 coding DNA: TGTGCCAGCAGCGAAGGGACAGCGAACACCGGGGAGCTGTTTTTT.

The V gene is TRBV7-9, the J gene TRBJ1-4; the match to TRBD1 covers 12 bases. From germline, CDR1 is SEHNR and CDR2 FQNEAQ (reference sequence). The CDR3 is made up of 15 amino acids. The ends lost 5 bases at V and 8 bases at J; junction bases unmatched: 6. The CDR3 DNA reads as TGTGCCAGCAGCATCCGGGACAGGGGGCGGGAAAAACTGTTTTTT. Translation gives CASSIRDRGREKLFF.

The rearrangement uses TRBV5-4 and TRBJ1-3; D remains ambiguous. V dropped 2 bases and J dropped 1 base, with 13 bases sitting between them. Looked up from germline, CDR1 is SGHNT and CDR2 is YYREEE (reference sequence). The CDR3 covers 16 residues. This chain's CDR3 is CASSFRSSGSGNTIYF. The CDR3 DNA reads as TGTGCCAGCAGCTTCCGATCTTCAGGATCTGGAAACACCATATATTTT.

Only one count was recorded for this clone. This chain links TRBV27 with TRBJ1-1; TRBD1 matches at 8 bases. Trimming removed 6 bases from V and 0 bases from J; junction bases left unmatched: 0. The CDR3 consists of 13 residues. The germline CDR1 and CDR2 sequences are MNHEY and SMNVEV (reference sequence). CDR3 sequence: CASRGQVNTEAFF. The CDR3 DNA reads as TGTGCCAGCAGGGGACAGGTGAACACTGAAGCTTTCTTT.

As to this clone: Sequence at one end of the junction differs from germline and may be a read error. The gene calls are TRBV20-1 and TRBJ1-2; unclear D gene. There are 10 residues in the CDR3. Germline assignment: CDR1 DFQATT and CDR2 SNEGSKA (reference sequence). CDR3 residues: CSASVGVNVF. In DNA form, the CDR3 reads TGCAGTGCTAGCGTGGGAGTTAATGTCTTC.

The chain carries TRBV6-5 and TRBJ1-1; D call uncertain. CDR1 and CDR2 from the germline V gene are MNHEY and SVGAGI. This CDR3 is built from 14 residues. The V gene lost 4 bases and the J gene lost 0 bases, with 9 bases spanning the gap. In nucleotides, the CDR3 is TGTGCCAGCAGTTCACGGTTCATGAACACTGAAGCTTTCTTT. Translating gives CASSSRFMNTEAFF.

The chain uses TRBV3-1 (or the pseudogene TRBV3-2) and TRBJ1-1; D is unclear. There are 14 residues in the CDR3. Trimming shortened V by 4 bases and J by 1 base, and 10 bases separated the two germline ends. Germline CDR1 reads LGHDT; CDR2 reads YNNKEL (reference sequence). Here the CDR3 reads CASSPRSGNTEAFF. The DNA for the CDR3 is TGTGCCAGCAGCCCGAGATCTGGGAACACTGAAGCTTTCTTT.

This chain uses TRBV28 with TRBJ1-1; D remains unclear. The CDR3 extends over 14 amino acids. The V end was cut by 6 bases, the J end by 7 bases, with 18 bases between. The germline gives CDR1 MDHEN, CDR2 SYDVKM. CDR3 sequence: CASSLSERRLEAFF. In nucleotides, the CDR3 is TGTGCCAGCAGCCTTTCGGAAAGAAGACTTGAAGCTTTCTTT.

V gene TRBV28 combines with J gene TRBJ1-1; TRBD1 aligns across 9 bases. The CDR3 loop spans 15 amino acids. Looked up from germline, CDR1 is MDHEN and CDR2 is SYDVKM. The V segment lost 10 bases and the J segment 6 bases; nucleotides outside the gene matches: 15. The CDR3 sequence is CAIRTRDRVYSEAFF. In nucleotides, the CDR3 is TGTGCCATCCGTACCCGGGACAGGGTATATTCTGAAGCTTTCTTT.

This clone has a single count. The chain employs TRBV19 and TRBJ1-2; 7 bases fit TRBD1. This CDR3 region has 13 residues. V was clipped by 6 bases and J by 7 bases; unmatched bases: 8. The germline gives CDR1 LNHDA, CDR2 SQIVND (reference sequence). CDR3 DNA: TGTGCCAGTAGACACCGGGACAGCGGTGGCTACACCTTC. This codes for CASRHRDSGGYTF.

The gene calls are TRBV2 and TRBJ1-1; D perhaps matches TRBD1 (6 bases). Per germline, CDR1 SNHLY and CDR2 FYNNEI. The V and J ends lost 6 bases and 1 base respectively, with 12 bases between them. This CDR3 region has 14 residues. The CDR3 nucleotides are TGTGCCAGCAGCCCACAGGGCCCGAACACTGAAGCTTTCTTT. Protein sequence: CASSPQGPNTEAFF.

CDR3 residues: CASSQTRGPRDPHTF. In DNA, the CDR3 is TGCGCCAGCAGCCAGACCCGAGGCCCCCGGGATCCTCACACCTTC. This chain joins TRBV4-3 and TRBJ1-2; D gene uncertain. Germline V gene lookup returns CDR1 LGHNA and CDR2 YSLEER. The CDR3 totals 15 residues. V shed 3 bases and J shed 12 bases, with 23 bases lying between them.

This rearrangement joins TRBV6-5 to TRBJ1-1, with 7 bases that match TRBD1. The CDR3 totals 13 residues. CDR1 is MNHEY and CDR2 is SVGAGI in the germline V gene. Unmatched junction bases numbered 5, after V lost 8 bases and J lost 2 bases. This chain's CDR3 is CASSGQTNTEAFF. The CDR3 coding sequence is TGTGCCAGCTCGGGACAGACAAACACTGAAGCTTTCTTT.

To note about this clone: This sample includes further DNA sequences coding for the same CDR3. The CDR3 protein is CASSPGTGELFF. DNA of the CDR3: TGCGCCAGCAGCCCGGGCACCGGGGAGCTGTTTTTT. The chain carries TRBV5-1 and TRBJ2-2, with D uncertain. Trimming took off 4 bases at V and 4 bases at J, with 5 bases between the two ends. Germline CDR1 and CDR2: SGHRS and YFSETQ. This CDR3 region has 12 residues.

The gene calls are TRBV19 and TRBJ2-1; D unresolved. The V gene lost 5 bases and the J gene lost 0 bases, with 8 bases spanning the gap. The CDR3 extends over 14 amino acids. In germline, CDR1 is LNHDA, CDR2 SQIVND (reference sequence). CDR3 residues: CASSLQSSYNEQFF. The CDR3 nucleotides are TGTGCCAGTAGTTTACAGAGCTCCTACAATGAGCAGTTCTTC.

V and J are TRBV5-1 and TRBJ2-5; TRBD1 agrees at 9 bases. The CDR3 loop spans 15 amino acids. The V gene end was trimmed by 4 bases and the J gene end by 5 bases; junction bases not matched to a gene: 9. Germline CDR1 reads SGHRS; CDR2 reads YFSETQ. The CDR3 DNA is TGCGCCAGCAGCGAAACCACAGGGGGCGGCGAGACCCAGTACTTC. Amino acid sequence: CASSETTGGGETQYF.

As DNA, the CDR3 is TGTGCCAGAATATCACGACGGGAGGGACTAAACGAGCAGTACGTC. Translated: CARISRREGLNEQYV. This chain uses TRBV5-3 with TRBJ2-7; 8 bases line up with TRBD2. TRBV5-3 is annotated as an ORF whose role is uncertain. Trimming removed 6 bases from V and 5 bases from J; junction bases left unmatched: 13. The CDR3 totals 15 residues.

The chain couples TRBV6-1 to TRBJ1-5; D is uncertain. The V end was cut by 2 bases, the J end by 0 bases, with 2 bases between. The CDR3 extends over 13 amino acids. Germline V CDR1 and CDR2: MNHNS, SASEGT. The CDR3 region is CASSELSNQPQHF. As DNA, the CDR3 is TGTGCCAGCAGTGAACTTAGCAATCAGCCCCAGCATTTT.

V is TRBV7-9 and J is TRBJ2-5; tentative D call: TRBD1 (6 bases). CDR3 length equals 15 residues. CDR1 and CDR2 (germline): SEHNR, FQNEAQ (reference sequence). Deletions cut 6 bases from V and 4 bases from J, with 18 bases between. The CDR3 here is CASRPGTSAGETQYF. The CDR3 DNA reads as TGTGCCAGCAGACCCGGGACATCCGCAGGAGAGACCCAGTACTTC.

The gene calls are TRBV5-8 and TRBJ1-2; D is uncertain. In germline, CDR1 is SGHTS, CDR2 YDEGEE. CDR3 size: 14 residues. V lost 0 bases and J 0 bases, leaving 6 bases between the germline ends. The CDR3 DNA follows: TGTGCCAGCAGCTTGGACAGCACTAACTATGGCTACACCTTC. It translates to CASSLDSTNYGYTF.

The rearrangement links TRBV6-5 to TRBJ2-1; possible D gene TRBD2, 7 bases. Germline V CDR1 and CDR2: MNHEY, SVGAGI. V dropped 0 bases and J dropped 8 bases, with 14 bases sitting between them. The CDR3 has 15 residues. The CDR3 reads CASSYSFPGGHEQFF. The CDR3 DNA reads as TGTGCCAGCAGTTACTCGTTCCCGGGGGGCCATGAGCAGTTCTTC.

This chain uses TRBV2 with TRBJ2-3; TRBD2 matches at 13 bases. The CDR3 covers 15 residues. Looked up from germline, CDR1 is SNHLY and CDR2 is FYNNEI. The V and J ends lost 7 bases and 6 bases, in that order; junction bases with no gene match: 7. The CDR3 protein is CASNAGLAGRDTQYF. In DNA, the CDR3 is TGTGCCAGCAACGCGGGACTAGCGGGGAGGGATACGCAGTATTTT.

This clone was picked up a small number of times. The chain is built from TRBV12-5 and TRBJ1-5; 9 bases are shared with TRBD1. V was clipped by 0 bases and J by 0 bases; unmatched bases: 6. CDR3 size: 18 residues. Germline CDR1 LGHNT, CDR2 FRNRAP. Here the CDR3 reads CASGLVRDRADSNQPQHF. In nucleotides, the CDR3 is TGTGCTAGTGGTTTGGTACGGGACAGGGCCGATAGCAATCAGCCCCAGCATTTT.

The chain couples TRBV6-5 to TRBJ2-7, with 8 positions matching TRBD2. This CDR3 has 15 amino acids. The germline gives CDR1 MNHEY, CDR2 SVGAGI. The J segment lost 9 bases and the V segment lost 2 bases, leaving 12 bases of the junction unmatched. Written as DNA, the CDR3 is TGTGCCAGCAGTTACCCCCGGGGGGGGGCGGGTTGGCAGTACGTC. This encodes CASSYPRGGAGWQYV.

The chain couples TRBV18 to TRBJ1-4; 7 positions agree with TRBD1. The V gene end was trimmed by 3 bases and the J gene end by 5 bases; junction bases not matched to a gene: 6. This CDR3 region has 15 residues. The germline gives CDR1 KGHSH, CDR2 LQKENI. CDR3 protein: CASSPRQGLNEKLFF. CDR3 in DNA: TGTGCCAGCTCACCCCGACAGGGTTTAAATGAAAAACTGTTTTTT.

This chain links TRBV12-3 or TRBV12-4 with TRBJ2-7; D is unresolved. Deletions cut 8 bases from V and 4 bases from J, with 12 bases between. The CDR3 is made up of 12 amino acids. The CDR3 region is CASGGYQYEQYF. CDR3 coding DNA: TGTGCCAGCGGCGGCTATCAATACGAGCAGTACTTC.

The J gene is TRBJ2-2, the V gene TRBV27; D ambiguous. V lost 8 bases to trimming and J lost 0 bases, with 13 bases between them. This CDR3 is 15 amino acids long. In germline, CDR1 is MNHEY, CDR2 SMNVEV (reference sequence). Here the CDR3 DNA reads TGTGCCAGCCGCAAAACCCAGACGAACACCGGGGAGCTGTTTTTT. Translating it yields CASRKTQTNTGELFF.

A note on this clone: The sample carries other DNA sequences with the same CDR3. As DNA, the CDR3 is TGTGCCACCAGTGCCCGACAGGGCAGCTATGGCTACACCTTC. It encodes CATSARQGSYGYTF. The chain carries TRBV24-1 and TRBJ1-2; TRBD1 aligns across 7 bases. Germline values: CDR1 KGHDR, CDR2 SFDVKD. V gave up 5 bases and J gave up 4 bases; unmatched junction bases: 6. The CDR3 totals 14 residues.

The gene calls are TRBV28 and TRBJ2-7; TRBD1 matches 7 bases. This CDR3 is built from 13 residues. Germline V gene sequence: CDR1 MDHEN, CDR2 SYDVKM. V was clipped by 8 bases and J by 5 bases; unmatched bases: 9. This chain's CDR3 is CASSSDREDEQYV. In DNA, the CDR3 is TGTGCCAGCTCCTCCGACAGGGAAGACGAGCAGTACGTC.